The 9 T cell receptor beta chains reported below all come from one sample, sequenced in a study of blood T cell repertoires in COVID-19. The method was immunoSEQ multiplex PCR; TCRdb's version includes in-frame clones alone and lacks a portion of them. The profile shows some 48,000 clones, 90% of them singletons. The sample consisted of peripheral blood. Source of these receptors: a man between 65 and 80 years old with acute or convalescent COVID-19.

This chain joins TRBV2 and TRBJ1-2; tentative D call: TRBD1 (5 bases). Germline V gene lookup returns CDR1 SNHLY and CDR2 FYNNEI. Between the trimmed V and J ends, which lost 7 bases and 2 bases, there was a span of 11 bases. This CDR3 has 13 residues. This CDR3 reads CASNPGGNYGYTF. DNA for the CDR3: TGTGCCAGCAACCCGGGGGGGAACTATGGCTACACCTTC.

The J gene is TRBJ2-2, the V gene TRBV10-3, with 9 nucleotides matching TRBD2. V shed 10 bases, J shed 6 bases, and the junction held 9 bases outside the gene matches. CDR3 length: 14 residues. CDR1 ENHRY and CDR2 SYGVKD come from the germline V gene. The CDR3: CASKAGGLPGELFF. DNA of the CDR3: TGTGCCAGTAAGGCGGGGGGGCTTCCCGGGGAGCTGTTTTTT.

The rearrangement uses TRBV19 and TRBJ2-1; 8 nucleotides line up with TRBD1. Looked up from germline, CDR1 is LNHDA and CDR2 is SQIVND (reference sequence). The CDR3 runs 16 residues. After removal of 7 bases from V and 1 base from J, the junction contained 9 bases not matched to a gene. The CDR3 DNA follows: TGTGCCAGTACCAACCACAGGGGGAGATCCTACAATGAGCAGTTCTTC. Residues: CASTNHRGRSYNEQFF.

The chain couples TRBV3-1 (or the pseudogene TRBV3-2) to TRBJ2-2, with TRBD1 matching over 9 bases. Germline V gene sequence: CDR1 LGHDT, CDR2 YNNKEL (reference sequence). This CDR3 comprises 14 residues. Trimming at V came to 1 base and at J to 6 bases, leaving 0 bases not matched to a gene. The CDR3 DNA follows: TGTGCCAGCAGCCAAGGACAGGGGGCCGGGGAGCTGTTTTTT. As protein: CASSQGQGAGELFF.

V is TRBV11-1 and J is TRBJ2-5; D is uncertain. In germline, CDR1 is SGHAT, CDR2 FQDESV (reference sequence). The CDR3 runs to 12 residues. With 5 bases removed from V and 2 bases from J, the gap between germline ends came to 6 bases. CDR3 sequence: CASSISQETQYF. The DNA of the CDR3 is TGTGCCAGCAGCATCAGTCAAGAGACCCAGTACTTC. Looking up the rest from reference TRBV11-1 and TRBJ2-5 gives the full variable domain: EAEVAQSPRYKITEKSQAVAFWCDPISGHATLYWYRQILGQGPELLVQFQDESVVDDSQLPKDRFSAERLKGVDSTLKIQPAELGDSAMYLCASSISQETQYFGPGTRLLVL.

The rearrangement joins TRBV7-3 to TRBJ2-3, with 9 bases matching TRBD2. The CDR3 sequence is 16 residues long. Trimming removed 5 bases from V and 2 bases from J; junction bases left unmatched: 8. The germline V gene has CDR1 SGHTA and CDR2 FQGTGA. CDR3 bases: TGTGCCAGCAGCCCCCGCCAGCGGGGGGACACAGATACGCAGTATTTT. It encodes CASSPRQRGDTDTQYF.

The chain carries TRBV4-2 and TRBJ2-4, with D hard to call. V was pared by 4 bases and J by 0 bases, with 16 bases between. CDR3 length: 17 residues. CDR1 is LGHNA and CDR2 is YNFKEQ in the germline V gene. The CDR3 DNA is TGTGCCAGCAGCCTAGAGGCGTCAGGCCTAGCCAAAAACATTCAGTACTTC. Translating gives CASSLEASGLAKNIQYF.

CDR3 coding DNA: TGTGCCAGCAGCTCGCTCATCGGGGGGGCTACAGATACGCAGTATTTT. Protein product: CASSSLIGGATDTQYF. This chain joins TRBV5-4 and TRBJ2-3, with 8 bases that match TRBD2. The CDR3 sequence is 16 residues long. Germline loops: CDR1 SGHNT, CDR2 YYREEE (reference sequence). Trimming took 3 bases from V and 3 from J; bases not matched to a gene: 9.

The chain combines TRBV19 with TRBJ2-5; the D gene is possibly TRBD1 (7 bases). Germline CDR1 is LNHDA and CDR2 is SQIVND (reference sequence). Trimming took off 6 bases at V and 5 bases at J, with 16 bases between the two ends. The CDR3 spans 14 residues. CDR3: CASRPGDSGETQYF. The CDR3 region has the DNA TGTGCCAGTAGGCCGGGGGACAGCGGGGAGACCCAGTACTTC. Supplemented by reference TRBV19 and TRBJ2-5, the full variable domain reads DGGITQSPKYLFRKEGQNVTLSCEQNLNHDAMYWYRQDPGQGLRLIYYSQIVNDFQKGDIAEGYSVSREKKESFPLTVTSAQKNPTAFYLCASRPGDSGETQYFGPGTRLLVL.